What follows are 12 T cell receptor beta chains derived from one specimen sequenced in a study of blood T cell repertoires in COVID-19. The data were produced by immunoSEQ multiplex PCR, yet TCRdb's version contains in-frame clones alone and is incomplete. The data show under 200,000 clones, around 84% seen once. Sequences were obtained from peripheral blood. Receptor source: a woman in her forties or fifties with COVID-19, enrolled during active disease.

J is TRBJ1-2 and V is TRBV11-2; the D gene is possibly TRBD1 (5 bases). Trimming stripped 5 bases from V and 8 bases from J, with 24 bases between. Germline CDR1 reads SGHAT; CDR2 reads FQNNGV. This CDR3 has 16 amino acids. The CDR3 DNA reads TGTGCCAGCAGCGCGAAGTCCCCCGCAGGGTCGGGCGGCTACACCTTC. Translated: CASSAKSPAGSGGYTF.

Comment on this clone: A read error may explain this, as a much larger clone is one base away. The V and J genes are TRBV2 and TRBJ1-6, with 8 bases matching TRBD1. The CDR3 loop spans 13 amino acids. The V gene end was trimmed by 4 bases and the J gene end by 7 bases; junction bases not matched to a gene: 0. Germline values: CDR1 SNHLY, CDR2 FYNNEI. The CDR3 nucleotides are TGTGCCAGCAGTGGACAGGGGAATTCACCCCTCCACTTT. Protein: CASSGQGNSPLHF.

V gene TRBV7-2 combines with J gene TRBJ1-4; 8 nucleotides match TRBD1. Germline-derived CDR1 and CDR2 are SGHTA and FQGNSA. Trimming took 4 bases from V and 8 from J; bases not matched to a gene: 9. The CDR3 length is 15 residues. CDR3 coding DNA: TGTGCCAGCAGCTCTTGGACAGGGTCACGCGAAAAACTGTTTTTT. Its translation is CASSSWTGSREKLFF. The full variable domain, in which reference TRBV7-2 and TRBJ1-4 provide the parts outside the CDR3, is GAGVSQSPSNKVTEKGKDVELRCDPISGHTALYWYRQSLGQGLEFLIYFQGNSAPDKSGLPSDRFSAERTGGSVSTLTIQRTQQEDSAVYLCASSSWTGSREKLFFGSGTQLSVL.

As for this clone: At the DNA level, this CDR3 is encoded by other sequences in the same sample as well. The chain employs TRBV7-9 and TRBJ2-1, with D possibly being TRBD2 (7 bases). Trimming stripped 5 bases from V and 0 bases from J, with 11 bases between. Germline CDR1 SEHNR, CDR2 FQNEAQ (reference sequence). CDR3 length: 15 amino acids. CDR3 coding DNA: TGTGCCAGCAGCCCAAGGGGGGGCTCCTACAATGAGCAGTTCTTC. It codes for CASSPRGGSYNEQFF.

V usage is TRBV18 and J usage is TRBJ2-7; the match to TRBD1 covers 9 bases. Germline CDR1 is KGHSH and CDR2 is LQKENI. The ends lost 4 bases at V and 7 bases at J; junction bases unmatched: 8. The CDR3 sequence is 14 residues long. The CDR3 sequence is CASSRPGQGREQYF. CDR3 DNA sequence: TGTGCCAGCTCACGGCCGGGACAGGGAAGGGAGCAGTACTTC. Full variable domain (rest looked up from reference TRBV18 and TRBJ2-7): NAGVMQNPRHLVRRRGQEARLRCSPMKGHSHVYWYRQLPEEGLKFMVYLQKENIIDESGMPKERFSAEFPKEGPSILRIQQVVRGDSAAYFCASSRPGQGREQYFGPGTRLTVT.

CDR3 nucleotides: TGTGCCAGCAGCCAACAGGGTGACACCGGGGAGCTGTTTTTT. It codes for CASSQQGDTGELFF. The chain couples TRBV7-9 to TRBJ2-2; D might be TRBD1 (6 bases). The CDR3 runs to 14 residues. The germline CDR1 and CDR2 sequences are SEHNR and FQNEAQ (reference sequence). V was clipped by 5 bases and J by 3 bases, with 10 bases between them. Using reference TRBV7-9 and TRBJ2-2 for the parts outside the CDR3, the full variable domain is DTGVSQNPRHKITKRGQNVTFRCDPISEHNRLYWYRQTLGQGPEFLTYFQNEAQLEKSRLLSDRFSAERPKGSFSTLEIQRTEQGDSAMYLCASSQQGDTGELFFGEGSRLTVL.

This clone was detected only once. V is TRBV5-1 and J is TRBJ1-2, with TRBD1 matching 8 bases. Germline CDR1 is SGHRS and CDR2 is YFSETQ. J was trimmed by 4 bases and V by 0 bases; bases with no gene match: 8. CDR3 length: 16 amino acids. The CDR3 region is CASSLEAGGVAYGYTF. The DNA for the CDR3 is TGCGCCAGCAGCTTGGAGGCAGGGGGCGTAGCCTATGGCTACACCTTC.

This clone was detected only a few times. CDR3 loop: CASTDRDPYGYTF. The CDR3 DNA follows: TGTGCCAGTACCGACAGGGACCCCTATGGCTACACCTTC. The chain recombines TRBV19 with TRBJ1-2, with 7 bases matching TRBD1. Per the germline V gene, CDR1 is LNHDA and CDR2 is SQIVND (reference sequence). The CDR3 contains 13 residues. J was trimmed by 4 bases and V by 7 bases; bases with no gene match: 6.

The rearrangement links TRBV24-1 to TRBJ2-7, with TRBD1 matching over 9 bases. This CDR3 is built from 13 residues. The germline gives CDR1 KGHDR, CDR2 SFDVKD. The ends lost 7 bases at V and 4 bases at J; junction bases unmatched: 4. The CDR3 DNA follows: TGTGCCACCAGCCCCGGGACAGGGTACGAGCAGTACTTC. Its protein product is CATSPGTGYEQYF.

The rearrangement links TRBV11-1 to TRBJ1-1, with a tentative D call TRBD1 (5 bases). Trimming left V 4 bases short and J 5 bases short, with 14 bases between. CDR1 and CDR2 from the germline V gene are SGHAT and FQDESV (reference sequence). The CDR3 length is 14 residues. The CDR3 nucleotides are TGTGCCAGCAGCTCATTAAGGGGAAGTACTGAAGCTTTCTTT. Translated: CASSSLRGSTEAFF.

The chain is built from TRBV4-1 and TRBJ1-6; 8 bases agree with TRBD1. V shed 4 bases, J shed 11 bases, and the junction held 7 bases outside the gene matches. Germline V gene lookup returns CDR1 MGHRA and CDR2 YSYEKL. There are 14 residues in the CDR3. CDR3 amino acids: CASSLGQGGTPLHF. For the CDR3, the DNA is TGCGCCAGCAGCCTCGGACAGGGTGGAACACCCCTCCACTTT.

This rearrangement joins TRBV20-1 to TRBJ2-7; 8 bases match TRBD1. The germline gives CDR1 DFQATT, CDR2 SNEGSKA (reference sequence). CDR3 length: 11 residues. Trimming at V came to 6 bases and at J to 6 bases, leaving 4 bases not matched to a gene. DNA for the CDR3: TGCAGTGCCGGACAGGGTAGCGAGCAGTACTTC. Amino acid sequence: CSAGQGSEQYF.